This TCR beta chain was profiled in a study of blood T cell repertoires in COVID-19. Study overall: The cDNA or gDNA used as material had been derived from T cells, B-cell-depleted T cells, or PBMCs.

The V end lost 4 bases, the J end lost 0 bases, and 10 bases lay between the germline ends. CDR1 is MGHRA, CDR2 YSYEKL, per germline. The CDR3 has 15 amino acids. TCRdb keeps only in-frame clones here, not all; method: immunoSEQ multiplex PCR. The sample records about 59,000 clones, 78% being singletons. The clonotype originates from a man aged 80 or over with acute or convalescent COVID-19. Sequenced input: peripheral blood. V is TRBV4-1 and J is TRBJ2-1; tentative D call: TRBD1 (5 bases). CDR3 coding DNA: TGCGCCAGCAGCCTGACAGACAGCTCCTACAATGAGCAGTTCTTC. This translates into CASSLTDSSYNEQFF.